This entry features one T cell receptor (beta chain) sequence. What it recognizes is unknown. With V trimmed by 3 bases and J by 10 bases, 11 bases remained unmatched. In germline, CDR1 is SGHTA, CDR2 FQGTGA. The CDR3 sequence is 15 residues long. This record comes from a study of cytomegalovirus exposure and HLA in healthy donors. Study in general: Roughly 77 million unique TCRs from HLA-typed donors made up an early data release. The study's findings and limits: Cytomegalovirus status, reportedly, was diagnosed with high specificity and sensitivity by the classifier.

PCR used 60 Vbeta primers and 13 Jbeta primers. Generated by immunoSEQ multiplex PCR, the TCRdb table keeps only in-frame clones and is missing some. The data show about 140,000 clones, approximately 84% seen once. The material sequenced was PBMCs. The receptor comes from a young man in good health and CMV-seropositive. V and J are TRBV7-3 and TRBJ2-7; TRBD2 matches 11 bases. The CDR3: CASSLNQPGLAEQYF. DNA for the CDR3: TGTGCCAGCAGCTTGAACCAACCGGGACTAGCGGAACAGTACTTC. The full variable domain, completed using reference TRBV7-3 and TRBJ2-7, is GAGVSQTPSNKVTEKGKYVELRCDPISGHTALYWYRQSLGQGPEFLIYFQGTGAADDSGLPNDRFFAVRPEGSVSTLKIQRTERGDSAVYLCASSLNQPGLAEQYFGPGTRLTVT.